This T cell receptor (beta chain) was documented in a study of OX40 agonist ivuxolimab in advanced cancers. Study as a whole: A partial response was reached by three patients: one with hepatocellular carcinoma and two with cutaneous melanoma.

Notes on the study in general: Dosing at 0.1 to 3.0 mg/kg was accompanied by clonal expansion of CD4+ and CD8+ blood T cells by week 6.

Germline lookup yields CDR1 LNHNV and CDR2 YYDKDF (reference sequence). With 5 bases removed from V and 11 bases from J, the gap between germline ends came to 15 bases. The CDR3 is made up of 12 amino acids. This clone has only one observation. Its antigen is unknown. The protocol was immunoSEQ multiplex PCR, while the TCRdb copy is restricted to in-frame clones and leaves out a portion. Among around 30,000 clones, 80% to 85% were seen once, and the ten largest hold about 2.7%. This receptor was obtained from an adult with an advanced solid tumor such as melanoma, head and neck, liver or kidney cancer. J is TRBJ1-1 and V is TRBV15, with D uncertain. The sample consisted of CD4+ or CD8+ T cells sorted from blood, taken in a trial of the OX40 agonist ivuxolimab. The DNA of the CDR3 is TGTGCCACCAGCTTTCCCTCCGGTCTCGCTTTCTTT. This translates into CATSFPSGLAFF.